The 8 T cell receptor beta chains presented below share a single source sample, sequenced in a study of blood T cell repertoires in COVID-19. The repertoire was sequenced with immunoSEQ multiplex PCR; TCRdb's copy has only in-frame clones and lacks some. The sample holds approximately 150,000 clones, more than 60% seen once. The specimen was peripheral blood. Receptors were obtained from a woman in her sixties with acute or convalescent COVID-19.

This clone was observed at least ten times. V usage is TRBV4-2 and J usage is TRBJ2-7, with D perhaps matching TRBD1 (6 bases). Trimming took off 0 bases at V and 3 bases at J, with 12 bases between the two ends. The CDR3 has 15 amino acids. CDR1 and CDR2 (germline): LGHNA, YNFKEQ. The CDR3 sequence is CASSQDGSGVYEQYF. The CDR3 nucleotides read TGTGCCAGCAGCCAAGATGGTTCAGGGGTCTACGAGCAGTACTTC.

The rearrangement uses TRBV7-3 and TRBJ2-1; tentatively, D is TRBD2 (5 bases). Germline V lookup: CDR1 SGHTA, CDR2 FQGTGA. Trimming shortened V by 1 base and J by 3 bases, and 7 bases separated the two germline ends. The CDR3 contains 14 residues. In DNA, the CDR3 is TGTGCCAGCAGCTTAATGAGCGGCTACAATGAGCAGTTCTTC. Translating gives CASSLMSGYNEQFF. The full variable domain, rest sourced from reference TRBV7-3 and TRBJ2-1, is GAGVSQTPSNKVTEKGKYVELRCDPISGHTALYWYRQSLGQGPEFLIYFQGTGAADDSGLPNDRFFAVRPEGSVSTLKIQRTERGDSAVYLCASSLMSGYNEQFFGPGTRLTVL.

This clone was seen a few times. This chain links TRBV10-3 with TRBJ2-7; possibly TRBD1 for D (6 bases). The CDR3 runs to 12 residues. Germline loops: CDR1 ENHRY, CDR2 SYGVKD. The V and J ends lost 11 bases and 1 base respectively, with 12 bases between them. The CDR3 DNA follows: TGTGCCGCAGGGGAAGGATCCTACGAGCAGTACTTC. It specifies CAAGEGSYEQYF.

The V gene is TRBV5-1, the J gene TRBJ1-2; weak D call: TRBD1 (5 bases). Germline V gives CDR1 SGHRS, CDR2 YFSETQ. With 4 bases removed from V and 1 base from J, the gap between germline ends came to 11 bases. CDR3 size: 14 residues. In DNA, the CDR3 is TGCGCCAGCAGCACGGACACGCTTAACTATGGCTACACCTTC. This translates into CASSTDTLNYGYTF.

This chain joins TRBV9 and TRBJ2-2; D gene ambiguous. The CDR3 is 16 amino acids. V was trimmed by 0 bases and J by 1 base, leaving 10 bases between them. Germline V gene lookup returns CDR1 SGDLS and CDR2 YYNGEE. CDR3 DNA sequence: TGTGCCAGCAGCGTAGGGAGACGGATGAACACCGGGGAGCTGTTTTTT. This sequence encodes CASSVGRRMNTGELFF.

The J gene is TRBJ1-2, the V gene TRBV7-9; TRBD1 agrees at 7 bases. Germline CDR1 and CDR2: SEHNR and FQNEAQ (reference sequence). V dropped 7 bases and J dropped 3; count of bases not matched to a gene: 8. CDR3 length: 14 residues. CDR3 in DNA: TGTGCCAGCAACACGGACAGGTTTTACTATGGCTACACCTTC. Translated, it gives CASNTDRFYYGYTF.

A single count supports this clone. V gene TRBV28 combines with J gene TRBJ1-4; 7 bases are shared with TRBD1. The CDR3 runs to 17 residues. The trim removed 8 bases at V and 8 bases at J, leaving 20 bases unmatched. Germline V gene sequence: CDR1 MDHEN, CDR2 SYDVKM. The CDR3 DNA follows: TGTGCCAGCGGATATCTTCCCCCAGGGGGTGGAAGGGAAAAACTGTTTTTT. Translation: CASGYLPPGGGREKLFF.

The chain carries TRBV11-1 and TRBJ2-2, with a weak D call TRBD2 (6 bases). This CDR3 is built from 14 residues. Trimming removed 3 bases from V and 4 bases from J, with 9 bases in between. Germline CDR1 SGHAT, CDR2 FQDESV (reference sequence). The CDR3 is CASSFLALTGELFF. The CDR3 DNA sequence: TGTGCCAGCAGCTTTCTAGCGCTCACCGGGGAGCTGTTTTTT. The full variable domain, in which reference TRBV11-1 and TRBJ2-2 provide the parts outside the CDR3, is EAEVAQSPRYKITEKSQAVAFWCDPISGHATLYWYRQILGQGPELLVQFQDESVVDDSQLPKDRFSAERLKGVDSTLKIQPAELGDSAMYLCASSFLALTGELFFGEGSRLTVL.